This T cell receptor (beta chain) was observed in a study of monozygotic twins with inflammatory bowel disease. Study-level results: Variability may have been added to patient repertoires by differing immunosuppressive treatments. Inverse Simpson values showed less TCRbeta diversity in IBD patients than in their healthy co-twins.

Template-switch reactions added UMIs with a 6-nucleotide sample barcode. TCRalpha and TCRbeta cDNA went through nested PCRs of roughly 17 and 9 cycles, two in total. TCRdb re-called the 5' RACE reads and gives one entry per CDR3 protein, without DNA. This sample's table reports some 160,000 distinct CDR3 sequences. Germline assignment: CDR1 SGHRS and CDR2 YFSETQ. The CDR3 runs to 12 residues. Concerning this clonotype: Its antigen remains unidentified.

What was sequenced was blood. The chain combines TRBV5-1 with TRBJ2-7. This receptor was taken from a human donor with ulcerative colitis or Crohn's disease, or a healthy co-twin of an affected twin (not recorded which). The CDR3 is CASRAGPYEQYF. The full variable domain, rest sourced from reference TRBV5-1 and TRBJ2-7, is KAGVTQTPRYLIKTRGQQVTLSCSPISGHRSVSWYQQTPGQGLQFLFEYFSETQRNKGNFPGRFSGRQFSNSRSEMNVSTLELGDSALYLCASRAGPYEQYFGPGTRLTVT.